One sample yielded the 21 T cell receptor beta chains listed below, sequenced in a study of cytomegalovirus exposure and HLA in healthy donors. With 60 Vbeta and 13 Jbeta primers, the PCR was carried out. Libraries were prepared by immunoSEQ multiplex PCR; TCRdb keeps only in-frame clonotypes and omits some of them. This sample has 220,000 or so clones, with around 80% found just once. Sequenced material: PBMCs. These receptors came from a man aged 50-60 years in good health and CMV-seronegative.

The chain employs TRBV7-2 and TRBJ1-3; tentative D call: TRBD1 (5 bases). Germline CDR1 is SGHTA and CDR2 is FQGNSA. Trimming shortened V by 5 bases and J by 1 base, and 18 bases separated the two germline ends. CDR3 length: 17 residues. In DNA, the CDR3 is TGTGCCAGCAGCGCTAGACTGACGGAGGGGTCTGGAAACACCATATATTTT. This encodes CASSARLTEGSGNTIYF. Variable domain in full (rest from reference TRBV7-2 and TRBJ1-3): GAGVSQSPSNKVTEKGKDVELRCDPISGHTALYWYRQSLGQGLEFLIYFQGNSAPDKSGLPSDRFSAERTGGSVSTLTIQRTQQEDSAVYLCASSARLTEGSGNTIYFGEGSWLTVV.

The sample holds a few counts of this clone. The CDR3 sequence: CASSEGEVAGGTYEQYF. DNA for the CDR3: TGTGCCAGCAGTGAAGGAGAAGTGGCAGGGGGCACCTACGAGCAGTACTTC. The J gene is TRBJ2-7, the V gene TRBV6-1; 8 bases line up with TRBD1. The ends lost 1 base at V and 2 bases at J; junction bases unmatched: 10. Germline V gives CDR1 MNHNS, CDR2 SASEGT. The CDR3 loop spans 17 amino acids.

J is TRBJ2-2 and V is TRBV2; possibly TRBD2 for D (5 bases). V was trimmed by 7 bases and J by 2 bases, leaving 8 bases between them. Germline V CDR1 and CDR2: SNHLY, FYNNEI. This CDR3 has 13 amino acids. CDR3 residues: CASTRENTGELFF. Written as DNA, the CDR3 is TGTGCCAGCACTCGGGAAAACACCGGGGAGCTGTTTTTT.

This rearrangement joins TRBV29-1 to TRBJ1-1, with 10 positions matching TRBD1. The CDR3 loop spans 13 amino acids. The germline V gene encodes CDR1 SQVTM and CDR2 ANQGSEA. V lost 7 bases and J lost 4; bases outside the gene matches: 6. This chain's CDR3 is CSASRTGGTEAFF. The DNA for the CDR3 is TGCAGCGCCTCGAGGACAGGGGGCACTGAAGCTTTCTTT.

The table lists this clone with a few counts. In the same sample, other DNA sequences code for this CDR3. V gene TRBV6-4 combines with J gene TRBJ2-1, with 8 bases aligning to TRBD2. This CDR3 contains 15 residues. Germline CDR1 MRHNA, CDR2 SNTAGT. The V gene end was trimmed by 3 bases and the J gene end by 8 bases; junction bases not matched to a gene: 9. CDR3: CASSEASGSRYEQFF. CDR3 nucleotide sequence: TGTGCCAGCAGTGAAGCGAGCGGGAGTAGGTATGAGCAGTTCTTC.

CDR3 coding DNA: TGTGCCAGCTCACCCATCGGGGAAGAAGCCCGAACCGGGGAGCTGTTTTTT. Its protein is CASSPIGEEARTGELFF. The chain links TRBV18 to TRBJ2-2; D is perhaps TRBD2 (5 bases). CDR3 length equals 17 residues. V was pared by 3 bases and J by 5 bases, with 19 bases between. Germline loops: CDR1 KGHSH, CDR2 LQKENI.

Only a few counts were recorded for this clone. The chain employs TRBV28 and TRBJ1-6, with 8 positions matching TRBD1. The junction had 11 bases not matched to a gene; V was cut back by 6 bases and J by 7 bases. From germline, CDR1 is MDHEN and CDR2 SYDVKM. The CDR3 loop spans 16 amino acids. This CDR3 is CASSSQRQGYNSPLHF. In DNA form, the CDR3 reads TGTGCCAGCAGCAGCCAAAGACAGGGGTACAATTCACCCCTCCACTTT.

The chain has TRBV6-6 and TRBJ2-7, with 8 nucleotides matching TRBD1. CDR3 length equals 13 residues. V lost 6 bases to trimming and J lost 1 base; unmatched junction nucleotides: 2. CDR1 is MNHNY and CDR2 is SVGAGI in the germline V gene (reference sequence). The CDR3 sequence is CASRQGDSYEQYF. CDR3 nucleotides: TGTGCCAGCAGACAGGGGGATTCCTACGAGCAGTACTTC.

The rearrangement uses TRBV18 and TRBJ1-4, with D hard to call. The germline CDR1 and CDR2 sequences are KGHSH and LQKENI. V lost 1 base and J lost 0, with 9 bases in between. The CDR3 is 16 residues long. CDR3 in amino acids: CASSPRGTSTNEKLFF. CDR3 DNA: TGTGCCAGCTCACCACGCGGAACGTCAACTAATGAAAAACTGTTTTTT.

V and J are TRBV7-9 and TRBJ2-7; TRBD2 aligns across 13 bases. The CDR3 loop spans 16 amino acids. V shed 4 bases and J 4 bases; nucleotides not matched to a gene: 7. The germline CDR1 and CDR2 sequences are SEHNR and FQNEAQ (reference sequence). The CDR3 DNA sequence: TGTGCCAGCAGCTGGGAACTAGCGGGAGGGCCGTACGAGCAGTACTTC. It encodes CASSWELAGGPYEQYF.

CDR3 DNA sequence: TGTGCCAGCAGGGACGCTACGACAGGGCCCCAAGAGACCCAGTACTTC. Translation gives CASRDATTGPQETQYF. This chain links TRBV2 with TRBJ2-5; 7 positions agree with TRBD1. Germline V CDR1 and CDR2: SNHLY, FYNNEI. CDR3 length: 16 residues. The trim removed 6 bases at V and 1 base at J, leaving 11 bases unmatched.

This rearrangement joins TRBV27 to TRBJ1-3; TRBD1 is a possible D gene (5 bases). Germline CDR1 reads MNHEY; CDR2 reads SMNVEV (reference sequence). Between the trimmed V and J ends, which lost 5 bases and 0 bases, there was a span of 11 bases. The CDR3 has 15 residues. CDR3 bases: TGTGCCAGCAGTCATAGGGGTAACTCTGGAAACACCATATATTTT. It yields the protein CASSHRGNSGNTIYF.

This chain's CDR3 is CASSLYRENTEAFF. The CDR3 bases are TGTGCCAGCAGTTTATACAGGGAGAACACTGAAGCTTTCTTT. The chain carries TRBV28 and TRBJ1-1; a possible D gene is TRBD1 (6 bases). The CDR3 is 14 residues long. From germline, CDR1 is MDHEN and CDR2 SYDVKM. Trimming stripped 1 base from V and 1 base from J, with 7 bases between.

The chain uses TRBV5-1 and TRBJ1-2; D not certain. CDR1 is SGHRS, CDR2 YFSETQ, per germline. This CDR3 spans 14 amino acids. The ends were cut back, 4 bases at V and 2 bases at J, with 12 bases in the middle. The CDR3 region is CASSPSRGNYGYTF. CDR3 nucleotide sequence: TGCGCCAGCAGCCCCTCGCGAGGGAACTATGGCTACACCTTC.

The V and J genes are TRBV19 and TRBJ2-7, with 13 bases aligning to TRBD2. The CDR3 is 16 amino acids. The germline V gene encodes CDR1 LNHDA and CDR2 SQIVND (reference sequence). V gave up 6 bases and J gave up 3 bases; unmatched junction bases: 8. The chain's CDR3 is CASSLTSGRTFYEQYF. The CDR3 DNA reads TGTGCCAGTAGCTTGACTAGCGGGAGGACCTTCTACGAGCAGTACTTC. The full variable domain, completed using reference TRBV19 and TRBJ2-7, is DGGITQSPKYLFRKEGQNVTLSCEQNLNHDAMYWYRQDPGQGLRLIYYSQIVNDFQKGDIAEGYSVSREKKESFPLTVTSAQKNPTAFYLCASSLTSGRTFYEQYFGPGTRLTVT.

The V gene is TRBV7-3, the J gene TRBJ2-1; 11 nucleotides agree with TRBD2. The V gene's germline CDR1 is SGHTA and CDR2 FQGTGA. Germline trimming cut 3 bases from V and 3 bases from J; bases unmatched to any gene: 4. The CDR3 consists of 16 residues. The CDR3 sequence is CASSFGTSGFYNEQFF. Written as DNA, the CDR3 is TGTGCCAGCAGCTTCGGGACTAGCGGATTCTACAATGAGCAGTTCTTC.

This clone is a singleton in its sample. The chain uses TRBV28 and TRBJ2-1, with 7 bases fitting TRBD2. Germline assignment: CDR1 MDHEN and CDR2 SYDVKM. J lost 8 bases, V lost 7 bases, and 11 bases had no gene match. The CDR3 spans 14 residues. The CDR3 DNA reads as TGTGCCAGCATCGGAGGGGAGGGAGTGCATGAGCAGTTCTTC. It encodes CASIGGEGVHEQFF. The whole variable domain, remainder taken from reference TRBV28 and TRBJ2-1, is DVKVTQSSRYLVKRTGEKVFLECVQDMDHENMFWYRQDPGLGLRLIYFSYDVKMKEKGDIPEGYSVSREKKERFSLILESASTNQTSMYLCASIGGEGVHEQFFGPGTRLTVL.

The chain links TRBV10-3 to TRBJ1-1, with D unclear. V shed 6 bases and J shed 8 bases, with 16 bases lying between them. Germline V gene sequence: CDR1 ENHRY, CDR2 SYGVKD. This CDR3 has 13 residues. This CDR3 reads CAISPAPPVEAFF. Written as DNA, the CDR3 is TGTGCCATCAGCCCTGCCCCGCCGGTCGAAGCTTTCTTT.

The V call is TRBV7-6, the J call TRBJ1-2; the D gene is possibly TRBD1 (6 bases). This CDR3 is 18 amino acids long. Trimming removed 1 base from V and 4 bases from J, with 22 bases in between. Germline V CDR1 and CDR2: SGHVS, FNYEAQ. The CDR3 DNA reads TGTGCCAGCAGCTTAGTAGGGGGGGGACCGCCCCGGGGCTATGGCTACACCTTC. This translates into CASSLVGGGPPRGYGYTF.

This chain joins TRBV9 and TRBJ2-3; D is ambiguous. V gave up 0 bases and J gave up 4 bases, with 9 bases separating them. Germline V gene lookup returns CDR1 SGDLS and CDR2 YYNGEE. This CDR3 region has 14 residues. The CDR3: CASSVAWAADTQYF. CDR3 DNA: TGTGCCAGCAGCGTAGCTTGGGCTGCAGATACGCAGTATTTT.

The V call is TRBV11-2, the J call TRBJ2-1; 7 bases agree with TRBD2. The ends lost 5 bases at V and 1 base at J; junction bases unmatched: 5. CDR1 and CDR2 from the germline V gene are SGHAT and FQNNGV. The CDR3 runs 15 residues. CDR3 sequence reads: CASSREVGSYNEQFF. CDR3 bases: TGTGCCAGCAGCCGGGAGGTCGGTTCCTACAATGAGCAGTTCTTC. Filled out from reference TRBV11-2 and TRBJ2-1, the complete variable domain reads EAGVAQSPRYKIIEKRQSVAFWCNPISGHATLYWYQQILGQGPKLLIQFQNNGVVDDSQLPKDRFSAERLKGVDSTLKIQPAKLEDSAVYLCASSREVGSYNEQFFGPGTRLTVL.